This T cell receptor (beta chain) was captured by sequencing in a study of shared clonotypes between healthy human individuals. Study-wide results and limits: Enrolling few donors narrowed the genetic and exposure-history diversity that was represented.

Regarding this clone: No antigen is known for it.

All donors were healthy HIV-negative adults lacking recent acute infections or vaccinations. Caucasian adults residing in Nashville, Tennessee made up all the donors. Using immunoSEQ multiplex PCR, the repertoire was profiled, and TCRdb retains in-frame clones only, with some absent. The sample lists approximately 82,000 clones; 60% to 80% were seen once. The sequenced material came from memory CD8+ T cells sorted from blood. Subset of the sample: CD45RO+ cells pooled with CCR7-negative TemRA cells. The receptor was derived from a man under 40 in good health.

In nucleotides, the CDR3 is TGTGCCAGCAGTGACTCAGGGGACAGCCAAACTGAAGCTTTCTTT. This sequence encodes CASSDSGDSQTEAFF. The genes are TRBV6-4 and TRBJ1-1, with 7 bases identical to TRBD1. Germline V gene lookup returns CDR1 MRHNA and CDR2 SNTAGT. The V and J ends lost 0 bases and 5 bases, in that order; junction bases with no gene match: 6. CDR3 length: 15 amino acids.